These 26 T cell receptor beta chains share one sample of origin, sequenced in a study of vaccination effects on CD4 cells after COVID-19 (dated 2022 in TCRdb). The ViraFEST assay stimulated PBMC with viral peptide pools and then used TCR sequencing to identify antigen-specific CD4+ T cell clonotypes by expansion. After 10 to 11 days of culture, CD4+ T cells were isolated with the EasySep CD4+ T cell isolation kit. Their antigen targets remain unknown. Library creation used the immunoSEQ multiplex PCR assay. TCRdb took this table from immuneACCESS and kept in-frame rearrangements with V and J called. Such tables lack part of the clones; where checked against another copy, unresolved V genes explain under half of the gap, and the rest is unexplained. The sample yields about 61,000 clones; roughly 76% were counted once. The ten largest make up under 3% of the sample. The sequencing here drew on CD4+ T cells from PBMCs cultured with HCoV-229E spike peptides, taken before COVID-19 vaccination. Read against the paper, the sample's cell subset or site label means: HCoV-229E spike overlapping peptide pool stimulation. The receptors here all came from a human donor who received a COVID-19 vaccine.

J is TRBJ2-1 and V is TRBV7-2, with 10 nucleotides matching TRBD1. CDR3 size: 15 residues. The germline gives CDR1 SGHTA, CDR2 FQGNSA. Trimming cost V 5 bases and J 9 bases; bases outside gene matches: 10. The CDR3 reads CASSPDRGRRSEQFF. The CDR3 DNA is TGTGCCAGCAGCCCCGACAGGGGGCGCAGGAGTGAGCAGTTCTTC.

The CDR3 DNA sequence: TGTGCCAGCTCACCACCGCGGGGGACGGAACTCGGGGAGCTGTTTTTT. Translation gives CASSPPRGTELGELFF. This chain uses TRBV18 with TRBJ2-2, with 7 bases aligning to TRBD2. The junction had 8 bases not matched to a gene; V was cut back by 0 bases and J by 7 bases. Germline-derived CDR1 and CDR2 are KGHSH and LQKENI. This CDR3 comprises 16 residues.

This chain links TRBV6-5 with TRBJ1-3; possibly TRBD1 for D (6 bases). Germline CDR1 MNHEY, CDR2 SVGAGI. The CDR3 contains 15 residues. V lost 8 bases and J 1 base, leaving 15 bases between the germline ends. The CDR3 reads CASYKTGASGNTIYF. The CDR3 region has the DNA TGTGCCAGCTATAAGACGGGGGCGTCTGGAAACACCATATATTTT.

The V and J genes are TRBV19 and TRBJ1-2, with 7 bases that match TRBD1. V trimming: 6 bases; J trimming: 2 bases; junction bases outside the gene matches: 3. Germline CDR1 LNHDA, CDR2 SQIVND (reference sequence). There are 13 residues in the CDR3. The CDR3 spells CASSSGQNYGYTF. Here the CDR3 DNA reads TGTGCCAGTAGCTCGGGACAGAACTATGGCTACACCTTC.

The V gene is TRBV9, the J gene TRBJ2-3; D tentatively fits TRBD1 or TRBD2 (6 bases each). The CDR3 has 17 amino acids. Per the germline V gene, CDR1 is SGDLS and CDR2 is YYNGEE. V was clipped by 0 bases and J by 4 bases, with 18 bases between them. DNA of the CDR3: TGTGCCAGCAGCGTAGTGGGGGATGTGGGGGGCGCAGATACGCAGTATTTT. This gives the protein CASSVVGDVGGADTQYF.

This rearrangement joins TRBV6-6 to TRBJ1-6; D call uncertain. The CDR3 has 14 residues. V lost 6 bases to trimming and J lost 6 bases, with 12 bases between them. The germline CDR1 and CDR2 sequences are MNHNY and SVGAGI (reference sequence). CDR3 coding DNA: TGTGCCAGCAGCCCCTCATCCCCTAATTCACCCCTCCACTTT. It encodes CASSPSSPNSPLHF.

The chain is built from TRBV19 and TRBJ2-5; 7 positions agree with TRBD2. CDR1 and CDR2 (germline): LNHDA, SQIVND (reference sequence). The V gene end was trimmed by 8 bases and the J gene end by 2 bases; junction bases not matched to a gene: 5. The CDR3 runs 13 residues. The CDR3 nucleotides are TGTGCCAGTCGGACGGGAGGACAAGAGACCCAGTACTTC. Its translation: CASRTGGQETQYF.

The gene calls are TRBV5-1 and TRBJ2-5; TRBD1 agrees at 10 bases. CDR3 length: 14 amino acids. The germline gives CDR1 SGHRS, CDR2 YFSETQ. The V segment lost 4 bases and the J segment 5 bases; nucleotides outside the gene matches: 5. The CDR3 nucleotides read TGCGCCAGCAGCATGGGACAGGGGATCGAGACCCAGTACTTC. This translates into CASSMGQGIETQYF.

This clone was picked up a small number of times. The V call is TRBV7-8, the J call TRBJ2-6; perhaps TRBD2 as D (6 bases). In germline, CDR1 is SGHVS, CDR2 FQNEAQ. V was shortened by 6 bases and J by 0 bases, with 21 bases between the two germline ends. The CDR3 is 19 amino acids. CDR3 loop: CASSSPGLYLFSGANVLTF. CDR3 nucleotide sequence: TGTGCCAGCAGTTCTCCGGGACTGTACCTGTTCTCTGGGGCCAACGTCCTGACTTTC.

This clone came up a few times. This chain connects TRBV7-9 to TRBJ1-2; D may be TRBD1 (6 bases). Germline CDR1 SEHNR, CDR2 FQNEAQ (reference sequence). Trimming cost V 3 bases and J 2 bases, with 10 bases left between them. This CDR3 spans 14 amino acids. CDR3 bases: TGTGCCAGCAGCTTGGGGGGGCACAACTATGGCTACACCTTC. This gives the protein CASSLGGHNYGYTF.

The chain couples TRBV4-3 to TRBJ2-3; 13 bases map to TRBD2. V shed 4 bases, J shed 2 bases, and the junction held 6 bases outside the gene matches. CDR1 is LGHNA and CDR2 is YSLEER in the germline V gene. CDR3 length: 17 amino acids. CDR3 nucleotide sequence: TGCGCCAGCAGCCCCTGGACTAGCGGGGGTTTCACAGATACGCAGTATTTT. This sequence encodes CASSPWTSGGFTDTQYF.

The chain recombines TRBV5-4 with TRBJ1-2; 7 nucleotides align to TRBD1. CDR3 length equals 16 residues. V dropped 0 bases and J dropped 0; count of bases not matched to a gene: 5. Germline CDR1 SGHNT, CDR2 YYREEE (reference sequence). The CDR3 loop reads CASSLGGTEANYGYTF. In DNA, the CDR3 is TGTGCCAGCAGCTTGGGTGGGACAGAAGCTAACTATGGCTACACCTTC.

The V call is TRBV2, the J call TRBJ1-4; TRBD1 might be the D (5 bases). CDR3 size: 16 residues. Germline loops: CDR1 SNHLY, CDR2 FYNNEI. Trimming took off 4 bases at V and 2 bases at J, with 14 bases between the two ends. CDR3 residues: CASSVTRGSTNEKLFF. The CDR3 nucleotides read TGTGCCAGCAGTGTGACGCGGGGCTCGACTAATGAAAAACTGTTTTTT.

J is TRBJ1-6 and V is TRBV6-5; possible D gene TRBD1, 5 bases. CDR1 and CDR2 (germline): MNHEY, SVGAGI. The CDR3 contains 13 residues. CDR3: CAAGALRNSPLHF. The CDR3, as DNA: TGTGCAGCCGGGGCCCTAAGGAATTCACCCCTCCACTTT.

J is TRBJ2-1 and V is TRBV7-3; D is possibly TRBD1 (6 bases). The CDR3 spans 13 residues. Trimming took 3 bases from V and 8 from J, leaving 11 bases between them. CDR1 is SGHTA and CDR2 is FQGTGA in the germline V gene. CDR3 sequence (DNA): TGTGCCAGCAGCTTGACAGGCCAACATGAGCAGTTCTTC. Its translation: CASSLTGQHEQFF.

The chain recombines TRBV7-2 with TRBJ2-5; the D is unclear. V dropped 1 base and J dropped 1 base, with 10 bases sitting between them. This CDR3 spans 15 amino acids. CDR1 and CDR2 (germline): SGHTA, FQGNSA. This CDR3 reads CASSLGGNFQETQYF. The CDR3 DNA sequence: TGTGCCAGCAGCTTAGGTGGGAATTTCCAAGAGACCCAGTACTTC.

The chain is built from TRBV6-5 and TRBJ1-1, with a weak D call TRBD1 (5 bases). The CDR3 covers 13 residues. V was clipped by 2 bases and J by 7 bases, with 11 bases between them. Germline V gene data show CDR1 as MNHEY and CDR2 as SVGAGI. The CDR3 sequence is CASSYEGRGEAFF. The CDR3 DNA follows: TGTGCCAGCAGTTACGAAGGAAGGGGTGAAGCTTTCTTT.

The rearrangement uses TRBV29-1 and TRBJ2-6; D unclear. The germline CDR1 and CDR2 sequences are SQVTM and ANQGSEA. The germline V and J ends were trimmed by 3 bases and 4 bases, with 4 bases remaining between them. The CDR3 is 12 residues long. The CDR3, as DNA: TGCAGCGTTGAGGGAGGGGCCAACGTCCTGACTTTC. Protein product: CSVEGGANVLTF.

This chain links TRBV2 with TRBJ1-5; D uncertain. Between the trimmed V and J ends, which lost 4 bases and 0 bases, there was a span of 7 bases. Per the germline V gene, CDR1 is SNHLY and CDR2 is FYNNEI. The CDR3 runs 14 residues. The CDR3 DNA reads TGTGCCAGCAGTGTCGGGTATAGCAATCAGCCCCAGCATTTT. Translating it yields CASSVGYSNQPQHF.

The chain recombines TRBV18 with TRBJ1-1; 8 bases map to TRBD1. Unmatched junction bases numbered 11, after V lost 5 bases and J lost 6 bases. Germline CDR1 and CDR2: KGHSH and LQKENI. This CDR3 is 15 amino acids long. The DNA of the CDR3 is TGTGCCAGCTCAAGATTGGACAGGGTGGGGCCTGAAGCTTTCTTT. Its protein product is CASSRLDRVGPEAFF.

This clone was found a few times. V is TRBV10-1 and J is TRBJ1-2; 8 bases are shared with TRBD1. J gave up 4 bases and V 5 bases, and 3 bases lay outside the gene matches. The germline V gene encodes CDR1 WNHNN and CDR2 SYGVQD (reference sequence). This CDR3 region has 13 residues. CDR3 nucleotides: TGCGCCAGCAGTTCGGACAGGGCCTATGGCTACACCTTC. This sequence encodes CASSSDRAYGYTF.

This chain joins TRBV18 and TRBJ2-1; no definite D call. CDR1 is KGHSH, CDR2 LQKENI, per germline. The V end lost 2 bases, the J end lost 5 bases, and 7 bases lay between the germline ends. The CDR3 runs to 13 residues. This chain's CDR3 is CASSPSRNNEQFF. CDR3 DNA sequence: TGTGCCAGCTCACCATCCAGGAACAATGAGCAGTTCTTC.

The chain joins TRBV11-3 to TRBJ2-7, with D unresolved. CDR3 length equals 12 residues. V was clipped by 6 bases and J by 4 bases, with 10 bases between them. The germline gives CDR1 SGHNT, CDR2 YENEEA. In DNA, the CDR3 is TGTGCCAGCAGAACGGACGGGTACGAGCAGTACGTC. It codes for CASRTDGYEQYV.

CDR3 loop: CASSQEGGDDSPLHF. The CDR3 region has the DNA TGTGCCAGCAGCCAAGAGGGGGGAGACGATTCACCCCTCCACTTT. This sequence joins TRBV3-1 (or the pseudogene TRBV3-2) and TRBJ1-6; a possible D gene is TRBD1 (5 bases). Trimming shortened V by 0 bases and J by 8 bases, and 11 bases separated the two germline ends. Per germline, CDR1 LGHDT and CDR2 YNNKEL (reference sequence). There are 15 residues in the CDR3.

V and J are TRBV5-5 and TRBJ1-1; unclear D gene. This CDR3 contains 15 residues. V was shortened by 1 base and J by 0 bases, with 10 bases between the two germline ends. Germline CDR1 and CDR2: SGHKS and YYEKEE (reference sequence). The CDR3 DNA follows: TGTGCCAGCAGCTTGCGTCTGGCAATGAACACTGAAGCTTTCTTT. This encodes CASSLRLAMNTEAFF.

This chain links TRBV27 with TRBJ1-2; 10 bases line up with TRBD1. The junction had 1 base not matched to a gene; V was cut back by 2 bases and J by 4 bases. The CDR3 extends over 14 amino acids. Germline CDR1 MNHEY, CDR2 SMNVEV (reference sequence). The CDR3 DNA is TGTGCCAGCAGTTTAGGACAGGGGGGCTATGGCTACACCTTC. It encodes CASSLGQGGYGYTF.